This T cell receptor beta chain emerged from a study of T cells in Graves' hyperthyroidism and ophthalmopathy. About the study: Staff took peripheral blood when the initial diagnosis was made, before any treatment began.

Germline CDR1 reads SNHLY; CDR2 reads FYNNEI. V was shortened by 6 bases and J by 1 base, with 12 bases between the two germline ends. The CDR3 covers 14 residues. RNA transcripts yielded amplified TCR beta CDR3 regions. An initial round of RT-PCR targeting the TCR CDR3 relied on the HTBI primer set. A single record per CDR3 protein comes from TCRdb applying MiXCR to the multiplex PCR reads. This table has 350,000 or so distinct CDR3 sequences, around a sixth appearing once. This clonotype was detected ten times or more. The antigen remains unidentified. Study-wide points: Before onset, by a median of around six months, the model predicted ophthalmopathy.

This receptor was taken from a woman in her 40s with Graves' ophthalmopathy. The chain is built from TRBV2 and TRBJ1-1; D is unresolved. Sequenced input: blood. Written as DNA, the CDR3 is TGTGCCAGCAGGGGAGTCGGAGGGAACACTGAAGCTTTCTTT. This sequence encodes CASRGVGGNTEAFF.